These 17 T cell receptor beta chains share one sample of origin, sequenced in a study of T cell responses to AZD1222 COVID-19 vaccine. Using immunoSEQ multiplex PCR, the repertoire was profiled, and TCRdb retains in-frame clones only, with some absent. The sample lists about 150,000 clones; less than 95% were seen once. Sequencing used peripheral blood, obtained on day 0 of AZD1222 vaccination. These TCRs come from an adult in good health.

This chain joins TRBV6-4 and TRBJ1-2; D is unresolved. CDR3 length: 12 residues. Germline V gives CDR1 MRHNA, CDR2 SNTAGT. The V end lost 2 bases, the J end lost 8 bases, and 9 bases lay between the germline ends. CDR3 sequence reads: CASSDQRIGYTF. The DNA for the CDR3 is TGTGCCAGCAGTGACCAGAGAATCGGCTACACCTTC.

V usage is TRBV4-3 and J usage is TRBJ2-2, with 13 nucleotides matching TRBD2. J was trimmed by 6 bases and V by 3 bases; bases with no gene match: 4. This CDR3 comprises 16 residues. The germline CDR1 and CDR2 sequences are LGHNA and YSLEER. The CDR3 nucleotides are TGCGCCAGCAGCCACAGGACTAGCGGGGGTCCCGGGGAGCTGTTTTTT. Its protein is CASSHRTSGGPGELFF.

This clone was detected only a few times. This chain joins TRBV19 and TRBJ1-4, with 8 bases aligning to TRBD1. The CDR3 totals 15 residues. V lost 6 bases, J lost 5 bases, and 8 bases stayed unmatched. Per germline, CDR1 LNHDA and CDR2 SQIVND (reference sequence). CDR3 residues: CASSKNGQGNEKLFF. The CDR3 DNA follows: TGTGCCAGTAGCAAAAATGGACAGGGAAATGAAAAACTGTTTTTT.

The rearrangement joins TRBV27 to TRBJ1-1, with TRBD1 as a possible D gene (5 bases). The germline CDR1 and CDR2 sequences are MNHEY and SMNVEV (reference sequence). The CDR3 consists of 14 residues. Trimming removed 8 bases at V and 5 bases at J, with 18 bases between. The CDR3 spells CASGRGGSGTEAFF. In nucleotides, the CDR3 is TGTGCCAGCGGACGTGGGGGAAGTGGGACTGAAGCTTTCTTT.

The V call is TRBV5-8, the J call TRBJ1-2, with D maybe TRBD1 (6 bases). The CDR3 runs 15 residues. Germline lookup yields CDR1 SGHTS and CDR2 YDEGEE. Deletions cut 0 bases from V and 6 bases from J, with 15 bases between. CDR3 coding DNA: TGTGCCAGCAGCTTGGGGTTGCGGGACAACCATGGCTACACCTTC. It specifies CASSLGLRDNHGYTF.

This clone came up a few times. The J gene is TRBJ2-7, the V gene TRBV7-9; TRBD1 agrees at 11 bases. Germline V gene sequence: CDR1 SEHNR, CDR2 FQNEAQ (reference sequence). The CDR3 totals 14 residues. J was trimmed by 3 bases and V by 5 bases; bases with no gene match: 3. CDR3 region: CASSPGTGGYEQYF. CDR3 in DNA: TGTGCCAGCAGCCCCGGGACAGGGGGCTACGAGCAGTACTTC.

The chain couples TRBV19 to TRBJ1-1; D unresolved. This CDR3 region has 11 residues. The germline gives CDR1 LNHDA, CDR2 SQIVND (reference sequence). V lost 3 bases and J lost 5, with 4 bases in between. The CDR3 DNA follows: TGTGCCAGTAGTATTGATACTGAAGCTTTCTTT. Translated: CASSIDTEAFF. Combining the CDR3 with reference TRBV19 and TRBJ1-1 gives the whole variable domain DGGITQSPKYLFRKEGQNVTLSCEQNLNHDAMYWYRQDPGQGLRLIYYSQIVNDFQKGDIAEGYSVSREKKESFPLTVTSAQKNPTAFYLCASSIDTEAFFGQGTRLTVV.

The chain combines TRBV19 with TRBJ2-5; 15 bases are a match to TRBD2. This CDR3 has 15 residues. The trim removed 8 bases at V and 2 bases at J, leaving 3 bases unmatched. The germline V gene has CDR1 LNHDA and CDR2 SQIVND (reference sequence). The CDR3 DNA reads TGTGCCAGTCGGGGACTAGCGGGGGGTCAAGAGACCCAGTACTTC. This translates into CASRGLAGGQETQYF.

The chain links TRBV27 to TRBJ1-1, with D unresolved. This CDR3 spans 12 amino acids. CDR1 is MNHEY and CDR2 is SMNVEV in the germline V gene (reference sequence). The V gene lost 5 bases and the J gene lost 5 bases, with 9 bases spanning the gap. CDR3 nucleotide sequence: TGTGCCAGCAGTGTTCTAGGTACTGAAGCTTTCTTT. Its translation: CASSVLGTEAFF.

The chain has TRBV11-3 and TRBJ2-1; maybe TRBD1 (5 bases). CDR1 is SGHNT, CDR2 YENEEA, per germline. The V and J ends lost 1 base and 9 bases respectively, with 10 bases between them. The CDR3 totals 13 residues. The CDR3 coding sequence is TGTGCCAGCAGCTTAGCCGATAGGGGTGAGCAGTTCTTC. Translating it yields CASSLADRGEQFF.

The genes are TRBV11-1 and TRBJ1-1; 7 nucleotides align to TRBD1. V lost 1 base to trimming and J lost 8 bases; unmatched junction nucleotides: 7. Germline assignment: CDR1 SGHAT and CDR2 FQDESV (reference sequence). The CDR3 covers 14 residues. CDR3 nucleotides: TGTGCCAGCAGCTTAGAACAGGGGACTCCAGAAGCTTTCTTT. Translating gives CASSLEQGTPEAFF. Full variable domain (rest looked up from reference TRBV11-1 and TRBJ1-1): EAEVAQSPRYKITEKSQAVAFWCDPISGHATLYWYRQILGQGPELLVQFQDESVVDDSQLPKDRFSAERLKGVDSTLKIQPAELGDSAMYLCASSLEQGTPEAFFGQGTRLTVV.

The chain couples TRBV13 to TRBJ2-3; no firm D call. V was shortened by 1 base and J by 2 bases, with 10 bases between the two germline ends. The CDR3 sequence is 15 residues long. Germline V gives CDR1 PRHDT, CDR2 FYEKMQ (reference sequence). The CDR3: CASSLDGLDTDTQYF. CDR3 sequence (DNA): TGTGCCAGCAGCTTAGATGGGCTTGACACAGATACGCAGTATTTT.

The gene calls are TRBV27 and TRBJ1-6; the match to TRBD1 covers 9 bases. Germline V gene lookup returns CDR1 MNHEY and CDR2 SMNVEV (reference sequence). The CDR3 length is 15 residues. The V gene end was trimmed by 8 bases and the J gene end by 9 bases; junction bases not matched to a gene: 11. This CDR3 reads CASLSGQGGGSPLHF. The CDR3 coding sequence is TGTGCCAGCCTTTCGGGACAGGGAGGGGGTTCACCCCTCCACTTT.

This chain joins TRBV6-5 and TRBJ1-1; weak D call: TRBD1 (6 bases). Trimming removed 7 bases from V and 1 base from J, with 13 bases in between. Germline assignment: CDR1 MNHEY and CDR2 SVGAGI. The CDR3 runs to 14 residues. The CDR3: CASKPGQRNTEAFF. The CDR3 DNA reads as TGTGCCAGCAAGCCGGGACAAAGGAACACTGAAGCTTTCTTT.

Of note for this clone: The junction shows a germline mismatch at one end, possibly a read error. This chain connects TRBV12-3 or TRBV12-4 to TRBJ1-5; 12 nucleotides align to TRBD1. This CDR3 has 12 amino acids. The CDR3 nucleotides read TGTGCCAGCAGTTCCGGGACAGGGGGCGCGGATTTT. This sequence encodes CASSSGTGGADF.

V is TRBV11-2 and J is TRBJ2-7; TRBD1 aligns across 8 bases. Looked up from germline, CDR1 is SGHAT and CDR2 is FQNNGV. The CDR3 has 17 residues. Trimming cost V 6 bases and J 2 bases; bases outside gene matches: 15. CDR3 DNA sequence: TGTGCCAGCAGTCCCAACGCCTGGACAGGGAGAACCTACGAGCAGTACTTC. Residues: CASSPNAWTGRTYEQYF.

The chain is built from TRBV6-1 and TRBJ2-3; 9 nucleotides line up with TRBD2. The CDR3 sequence is 15 residues long. The J segment lost 2 bases and the V segment lost 6 bases, leaving 6 bases of the junction unmatched. In germline, CDR1 is MNHNS, CDR2 SASEGT. The CDR3 loop is CASRTGTSPTDTQYF. CDR3 coding DNA: TGTGCCAGCAGAACCGGGACTAGCCCCACAGATACGCAGTATTTT.